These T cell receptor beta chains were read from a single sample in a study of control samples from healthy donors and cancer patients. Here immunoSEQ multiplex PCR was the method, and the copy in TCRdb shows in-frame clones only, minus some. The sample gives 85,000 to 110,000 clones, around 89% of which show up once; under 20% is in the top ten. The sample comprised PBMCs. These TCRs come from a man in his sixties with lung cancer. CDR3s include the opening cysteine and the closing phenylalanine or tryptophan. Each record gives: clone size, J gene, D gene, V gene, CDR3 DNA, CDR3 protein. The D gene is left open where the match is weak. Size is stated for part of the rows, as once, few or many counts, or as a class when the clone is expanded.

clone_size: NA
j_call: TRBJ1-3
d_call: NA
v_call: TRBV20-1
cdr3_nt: TGCAGTGCGTCTGCTGGAAACACCATATATTTT
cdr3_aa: CSASAGNTIYF

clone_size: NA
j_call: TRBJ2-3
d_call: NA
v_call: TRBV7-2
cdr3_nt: TGTGCCAGCAACGTAGGGACATTTAGCACAGATACGCAGTATTTT
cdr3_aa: CASNVGTFSTDTQYF

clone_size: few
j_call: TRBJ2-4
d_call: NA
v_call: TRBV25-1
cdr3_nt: TGTGCCAGCAGTGACAACAGGGAGACCAACATTCAGTACTTC
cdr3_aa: CASSDNRETNIQYF

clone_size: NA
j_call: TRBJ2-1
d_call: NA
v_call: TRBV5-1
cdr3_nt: TGCGCCAGCAGCCCTTTTAACCACCCAGGGGAAATGTACAATGAGCAGTTCTTC
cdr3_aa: CASSPFNHPGEMYNEQFF

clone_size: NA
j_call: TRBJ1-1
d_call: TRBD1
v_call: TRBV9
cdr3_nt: TGTGCCAGCAGCGTAGGACAGGGTTCGGACACTGAAGCTTTCTTT
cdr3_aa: CASSVGQGSDTEAFF

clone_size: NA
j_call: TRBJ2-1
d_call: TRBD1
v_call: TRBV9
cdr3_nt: TGTGCCAGTGGTCTGAGGGACAGGGAGTTCAATGAGCAGTTCTTC
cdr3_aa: CASGLRDREFNEQFF

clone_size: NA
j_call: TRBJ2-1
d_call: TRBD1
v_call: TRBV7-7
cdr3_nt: TGTGCCAGCAGCTTAGCAGGGGGCGCCTACAATGAGCAGTTCTTC
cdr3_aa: CASSLAGGAYNEQFF

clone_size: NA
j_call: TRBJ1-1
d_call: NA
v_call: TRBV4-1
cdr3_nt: TGCGCCAGCAGCCGTGGGGGGCAGACGAACACTGAAGCTTTCTTT
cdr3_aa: CASSRGGQTNTEAFF

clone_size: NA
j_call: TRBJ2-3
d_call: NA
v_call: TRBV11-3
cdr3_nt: TGTGCCAGCAGCTCCGACAGAAGCACAGATACGCAGTATTTT
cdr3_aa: CASSSDRSTDTQYF

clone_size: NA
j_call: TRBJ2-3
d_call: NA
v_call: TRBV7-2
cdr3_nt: TGTGCCAGCAGCTCCCAGTCGGGCCCAGATACGCAGTATTTT
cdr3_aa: CASSSQSGPDTQYF

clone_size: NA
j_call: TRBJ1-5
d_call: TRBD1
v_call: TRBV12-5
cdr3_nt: TGTGCTAGTGGTTTGGTACCGGACGGGACAGCCTATTGGGAACAGCCCCAGCATTTT
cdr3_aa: CASGLVPDGTAYWEQPQHF

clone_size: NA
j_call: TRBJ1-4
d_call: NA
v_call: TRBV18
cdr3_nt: TGTGCCAGCTCACCGACGGCCTCCAGGGGTGAAAAACTGTTTTTT
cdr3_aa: CASSPTASRGEKLFF

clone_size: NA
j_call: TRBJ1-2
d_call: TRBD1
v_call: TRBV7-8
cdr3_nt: TGTGCCAGCCGGACAGGGGTGGGGAACTATGGCTACACCTTC
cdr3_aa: CASRTGVGNYGYTF

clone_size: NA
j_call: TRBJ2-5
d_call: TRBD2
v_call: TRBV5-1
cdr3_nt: TGCGCCAGCAGCTTGGGTGGACTAGCGGGTAAAGAGACCCAGTACTTC
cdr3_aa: CASSLGGLAGKETQYF

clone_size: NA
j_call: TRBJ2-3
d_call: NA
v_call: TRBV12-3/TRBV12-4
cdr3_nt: TGTGCCAGCAGTTTGAGGACGGTAGATACGCAGTATTTT
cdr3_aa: CASSLRTVDTQYF

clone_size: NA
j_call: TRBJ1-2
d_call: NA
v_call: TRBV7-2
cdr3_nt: TGTGCCAGCAGCCTTGGACAGAGGTATGGCTACACCTTC
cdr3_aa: CASSLGQRYGYTF

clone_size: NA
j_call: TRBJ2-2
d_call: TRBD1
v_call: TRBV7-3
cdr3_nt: TGTGCCAGCAGCCGGGGACAGGGGACCGGGGAGCTGTTTTTT
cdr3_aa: CASSRGQGTGELFF

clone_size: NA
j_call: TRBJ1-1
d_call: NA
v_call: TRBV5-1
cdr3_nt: TGCGCCAGCAGCTTGTGGAAGGACCCCCAAGAAGCTTTCTTT
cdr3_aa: CASSLWKDPQEAFF

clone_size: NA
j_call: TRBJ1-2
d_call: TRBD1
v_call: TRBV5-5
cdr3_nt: TGTGCCAGCAGCTTGGGCACAGGGGGCAATGGCTACACCTTC
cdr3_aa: CASSLGTGGNGYTF

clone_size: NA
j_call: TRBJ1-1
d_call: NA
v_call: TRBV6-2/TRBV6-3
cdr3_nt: TGTGCCAGCAGCTTCCCCCCCGGCCAGGCGCTAAACACTGAAGCTTTCTTT
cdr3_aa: CASSFPPGQALNTEAFF

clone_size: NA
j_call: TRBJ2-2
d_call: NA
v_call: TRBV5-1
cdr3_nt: TGCGCCAGCAGCCTATCGACCGGGACAACGAACACCGGGGAGCTGTTTTTT
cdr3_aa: CASSLSTGTTNTGELFF

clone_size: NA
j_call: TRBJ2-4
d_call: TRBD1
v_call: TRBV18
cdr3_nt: TGTGCCAGCTCATCGACAGGGGAGGTCAACATTCAGTACTTC
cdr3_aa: CASSSTGEVNIQYF

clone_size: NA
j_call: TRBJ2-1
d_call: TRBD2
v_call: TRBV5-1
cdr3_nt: TGCGCCAGCAGCGGAGGGGCGGGGGGCCCCTACAATGAGCAGTTCTTC
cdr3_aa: CASSGGAGGPYNEQFF

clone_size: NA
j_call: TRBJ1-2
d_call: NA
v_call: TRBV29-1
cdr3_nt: TGCAGCGTTGAGAGGCGGGGCTATGGCTACACCTTC
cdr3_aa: CSVERRGYGYTF

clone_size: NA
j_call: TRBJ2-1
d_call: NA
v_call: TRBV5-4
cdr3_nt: TGTGCCAGCAGCTTGGGGGGGTCCTCCTACAATGAGCAGTTCTTC
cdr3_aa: CASSLGGSSYNEQFF

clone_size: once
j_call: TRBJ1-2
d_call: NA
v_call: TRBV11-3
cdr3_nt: TGTGCCAGCAGCTTCATGGCCGGTCAGGGCGCTGGCTACACCTTC
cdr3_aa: CASSFMAGQGAGYTF

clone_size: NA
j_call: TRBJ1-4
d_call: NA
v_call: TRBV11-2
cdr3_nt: TGTGCCAGCAGCTTAGATGGGAGGGATAGAAGTGAAAAACTGTTTTTT
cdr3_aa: CASSLDGRDRSEKLFF

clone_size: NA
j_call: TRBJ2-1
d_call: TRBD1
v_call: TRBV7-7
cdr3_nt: TGTGCCAGCAGCTTACGCTCGACAGGGTATTTCGATGAGCAGTTCTTC
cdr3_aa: CASSLRSTGYFDEQFF

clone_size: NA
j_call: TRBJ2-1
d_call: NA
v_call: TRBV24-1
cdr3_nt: TGTGCCACCAGTGATTTGGAAGGGGCTAACAACAATGAGCAGTTCTTC
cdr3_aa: CATSDLEGANNNEQFF